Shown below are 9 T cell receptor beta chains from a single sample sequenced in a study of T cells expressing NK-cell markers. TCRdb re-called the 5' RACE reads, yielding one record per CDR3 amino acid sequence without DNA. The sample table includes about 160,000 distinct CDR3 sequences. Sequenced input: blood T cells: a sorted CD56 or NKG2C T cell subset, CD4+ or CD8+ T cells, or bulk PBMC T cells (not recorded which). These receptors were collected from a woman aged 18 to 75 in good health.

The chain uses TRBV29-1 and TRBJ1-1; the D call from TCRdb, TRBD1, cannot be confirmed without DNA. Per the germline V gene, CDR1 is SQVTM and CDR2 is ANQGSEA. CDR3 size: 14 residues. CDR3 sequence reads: CSTSEGQMNTEAFF.

The CDR3 sequence: CASSQGGFTDTEAFF. This chain joins TRBV3-1 and TRBJ1-1. The germline CDR1 and CDR2 sequences are LGHDT and YNNKEL (reference sequence). This CDR3 has 15 amino acids.

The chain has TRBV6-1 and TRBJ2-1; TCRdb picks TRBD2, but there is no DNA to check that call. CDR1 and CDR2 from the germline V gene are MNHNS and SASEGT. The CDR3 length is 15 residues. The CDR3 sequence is CASSQLAGVANEQFF.

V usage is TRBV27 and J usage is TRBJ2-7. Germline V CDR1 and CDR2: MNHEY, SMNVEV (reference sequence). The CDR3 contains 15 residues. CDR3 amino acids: CASSLKAGISYEQYF.

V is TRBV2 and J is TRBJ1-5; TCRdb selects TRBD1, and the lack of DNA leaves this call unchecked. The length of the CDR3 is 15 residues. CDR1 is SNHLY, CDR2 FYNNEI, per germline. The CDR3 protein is CASSFGQTKNQPQHF.

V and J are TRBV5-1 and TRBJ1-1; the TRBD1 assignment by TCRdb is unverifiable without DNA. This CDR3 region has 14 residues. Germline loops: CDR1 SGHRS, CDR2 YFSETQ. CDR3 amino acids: CASSLGGASTEAFF.

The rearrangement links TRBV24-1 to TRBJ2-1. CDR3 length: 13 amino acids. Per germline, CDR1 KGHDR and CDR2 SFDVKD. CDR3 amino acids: CATSDPTTKEQFF.

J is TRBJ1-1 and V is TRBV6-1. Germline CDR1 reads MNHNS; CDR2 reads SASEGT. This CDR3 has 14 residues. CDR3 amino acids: CASSAEVFNTEAFF.

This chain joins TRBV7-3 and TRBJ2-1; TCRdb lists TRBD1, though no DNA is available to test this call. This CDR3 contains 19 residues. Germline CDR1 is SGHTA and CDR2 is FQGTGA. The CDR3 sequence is CASSFAATRQGIGYNEQFF.